The text below deals with one T cell receptor (beta chain). Its antigen is not known. PCR primers comprised 60 Vbeta and 13 Jbeta primers. Only in-frame clones appear in the TCRdb table, and some are missing; sequencing was by immunoSEQ multiplex PCR. The sample shows about 160,000 clones, approximately 81% of them seen only once. These data come from a study of cytomegalovirus exposure and HLA in healthy donors. Study outcomes and limitations: 15,000 to 20,000 TCR beta sequences were associated with HLA alleles at 0.05 false discovery rate in a later analysis. Reports indicate that TCR beta sequences accurately predicted the HLA-A and HLA-B alleles of most subjects.

Germline V gene data show CDR1 as SGHRS and CDR2 as YFSETQ. Trimming at V came to 0 bases and at J to 5 bases, leaving 8 bases not matched to a gene. The CDR3 totals 16 residues. The J gene is TRBJ2-1, the V gene TRBV5-1; 7 bases align to TRBD2. The sample comprised PBMCs. This sequence was found in a man younger than 30 in good health and CMV-seronegative. CDR3 region: CASSLARGEGNNEQFF. The CDR3 DNA sequence: TGCGCCAGCAGCTTGGCCCGGGGGGAAGGAAACAATGAGCAGTTCTTC.